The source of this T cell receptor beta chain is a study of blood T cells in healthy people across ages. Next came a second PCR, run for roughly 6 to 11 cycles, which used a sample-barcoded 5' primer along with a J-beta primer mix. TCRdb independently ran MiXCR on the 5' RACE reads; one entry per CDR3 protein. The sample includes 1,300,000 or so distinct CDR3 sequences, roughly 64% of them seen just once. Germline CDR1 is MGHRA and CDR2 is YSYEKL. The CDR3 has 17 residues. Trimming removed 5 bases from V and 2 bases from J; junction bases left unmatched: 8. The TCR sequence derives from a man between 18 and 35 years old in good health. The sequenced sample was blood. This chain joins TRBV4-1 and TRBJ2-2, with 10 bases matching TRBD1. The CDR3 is CASSEIDRGRNTGELFF. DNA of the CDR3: TGCGCCAGCAGCGAAATTGACAGGGGGCGCAACACCGGGGAGCTGTTTTTT.